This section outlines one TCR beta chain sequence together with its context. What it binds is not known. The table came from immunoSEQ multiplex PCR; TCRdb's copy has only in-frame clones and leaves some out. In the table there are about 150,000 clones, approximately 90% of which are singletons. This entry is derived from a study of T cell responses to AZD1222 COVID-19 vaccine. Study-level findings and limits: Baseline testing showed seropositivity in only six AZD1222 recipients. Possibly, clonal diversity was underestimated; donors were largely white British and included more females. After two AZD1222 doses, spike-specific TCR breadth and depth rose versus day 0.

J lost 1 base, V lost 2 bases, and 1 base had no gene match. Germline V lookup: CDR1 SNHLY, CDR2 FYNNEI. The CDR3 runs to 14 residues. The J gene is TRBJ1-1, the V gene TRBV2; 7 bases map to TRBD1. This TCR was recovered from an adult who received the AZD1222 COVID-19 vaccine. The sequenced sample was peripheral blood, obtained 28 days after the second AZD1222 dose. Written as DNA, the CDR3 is TGTGCCAGCAGTGAACAGGGGGAGAACACTGAAGCTTTCTTT. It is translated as CASSEQGENTEAFF.